The next 9 T cell receptor beta chains were all read from a single sample in a study of PD-L1 blockade in urothelial cancer. The repertoire was sequenced with immunoSEQ multiplex PCR; TCRdb's copy has only in-frame clones and lacks some. Of 90,000 to 130,000 clones listed, roughly 90% are singletons. As for time point: peripheral blood 6 weeks after treatment start. The sequencing here drew on PBMCs, taken around atezolizumab (anti-PD-L1) treatment. The receptor source for this set is a man aged 55 to 70 with urothelial cancer.

The genes are TRBV12-5 and TRBJ2-1, with 11 nucleotides matching TRBD1. Germline V CDR1 and CDR2: LGHNT, FRNRAP. V was clipped by 6 bases and J by 6 bases; unmatched bases: 13. The CDR3 length is 17 residues. The CDR3 region is CASGRTGGPGPFNEQFF. In DNA, the CDR3 is TGTGCTAGTGGCCGGACAGGGGGCCCTGGGCCTTTCAATGAGCAGTTCTTC.

The chain joins TRBV7-8 to TRBJ2-2, with 8 bases lining up with TRBD2. V dropped 1 base and J dropped 2; count of bases not matched to a gene: 9. Germline lookup yields CDR1 SGHVS and CDR2 FQNEAQ. The CDR3 is made up of 18 amino acids. CDR3 bases: TGTGCCAGCAGCTTAGGTCGACTAGCGACAGTTAACACCGGGGAGCTGTTTTTT. Amino acids: CASSLGRLATVNTGELFF.

This clone was detected once. The rearrangement joins TRBV7-9 to TRBJ2-3, with 9 bases lining up with TRBD2. V dropped 1 base and J dropped 2; count of bases not matched to a gene: 1. The CDR3 length is 15 residues. CDR1 SEHNR and CDR2 FQNEAQ come from the germline V gene (reference sequence). CDR3 sequence: CASSLGLAVTDTQYF. The CDR3 DNA sequence: TGTGCCAGCAGCTTAGGACTAGCGGTCACAGATACGCAGTATTTT.

V and J are TRBV4-3 and TRBJ2-1; 7 nucleotides agree with TRBD2. With 8 bases clipped from V and 8 bases from J, the junction kept 15 bases outside the gene matches. This CDR3 comprises 15 residues. Germline lookup yields CDR1 LGHNA and CDR2 YSLEER. CDR3 nucleotide sequence: TGCGCCAGCCGGGTAGGACTAGAAAGTATCTATGAGCAGTTCTTC. Its translation: CASRVGLESIYEQFF.

The chain combines TRBV5-1 with TRBJ2-2, with D unresolved. With 4 bases removed from V and 0 bases from J, the gap between germline ends came to 13 bases. The CDR3 is 16 amino acids. Germline CDR1 is SGHRS and CDR2 is YFSETQ. The CDR3, as DNA: TGCGCCAGCAGCCGCCTCGTTAACACGAACACCGGGGAGCTGTTTTTT. This codes for CASSRLVNTNTGELFF.

J is TRBJ1-1 and V is TRBV11-2; the D gene is possibly TRBD1 (5 bases). CDR1 and CDR2 (germline): SGHAT, FQNNGV. Trimming took 0 bases from V and 0 from J, leaving 8 bases between them. The length of the CDR3 is 15 residues. CDR3 loop: CASSLDGGLNTEAFF. The CDR3 coding sequence is TGTGCCAGCAGCTTAGATGGGGGGTTGAACACTGAAGCTTTCTTT.

The rearrangement uses TRBV15 and TRBJ2-7, with 7 bases identical to TRBD1. V lost 3 bases, J lost 6 bases, and 2 bases stayed unmatched. The CDR3 sequence is 12 residues long. CDR1 is LNHNV, CDR2 YYDKDF, per germline (reference sequence). The CDR3 sequence: CATSSTGVEQYF. The CDR3 nucleotides are TGTGCCACCAGCAGTACAGGGGTCGAGCAGTACTTC.

This rearrangement joins TRBV4-2 to TRBJ1-2, with D tentatively TRBD1 (5 bases). The CDR3 has 13 residues. V lost 0 bases, J lost 8 bases, and 10 bases lay in between. The germline gives CDR1 LGHNA, CDR2 YNFKEQ. The CDR3 loop reads CASSQEAGRGYTF. CDR3 coding DNA: TGTGCCAGCAGCCAAGAGGCAGGGCGAGGCTACACCTTC.

This clone was counted between two and nine times. V and J are TRBV6-5 and TRBJ2-4, with D perhaps TRBD1 (6 bases). This CDR3 has 12 residues. Trimming left V 6 bases short and J 8 bases short, with 11 bases between. Per the germline V gene, CDR1 is MNHEY and CDR2 is SVGAGI. The CDR3 nucleotides read TGTGCCAGCAGATCAGGGGTCGACATTCAGTACTTC. It codes for CASRSGVDIQYF.